This paragraph reports one T cell receptor (beta chain). Participants were placed into cohorts based on the clinical history they reported. In the authors' workflow: Amplification from reference gene primers served as the basis for estimated nucleated cell counts. The repertoire was sequenced with immunoSEQ multiplex PCR; TCRdb's copy has only in-frame clones and lacks some. That table is the source of V, J and clone size, and D and trimming were worked out from the DNA. The sample yields approximately 200,000 clones, 84% seen once. The data derive from a study of blood T cell repertoires in COVID-19. Looking at the study overall: T cells, B-cell-depleted T cells, or PBMCs provided the cDNA or gDNA that served as material.

Germline CDR1 SEHNR, CDR2 FQNEAQ (reference sequence). The CDR3 length is 15 residues. The V gene lost 1 base and the J gene lost 1 base, with 8 bases spanning the gap. The sequenced sample consisted of PBMCs or T cells enriched from blood (not recorded which). This TCR derives from a man aged 60 to 75 who had recovered from COVID-19. V is TRBV7-9 and J is TRBJ1-5; no firm D call. The CDR3 reads CASSLDGGSNQPQHF. The CDR3 DNA sequence: TGTGCCAGCAGCTTAGATGGCGGAAGCAATCAGCCCCAGCATTTT.